What follows is one T cell receptor beta chain and its context. Assay: immunoSEQ multiplex PCR; the TCRdb copy retains only in-frame clones and omits some. The table includes just under 80,000 clones, approximately 78% detected once. This sample is drawn from a study of blood T cell repertoires in COVID-19. This receptor was taken from a woman in her 70s with acute or convalescent COVID-19. Sequenced: peripheral blood.

This chain's CDR3 is CASSSAELNTEAFF. The CDR3 DNA sequence: TGTGCCAGCAGTTCCGCGGAGTTGAACACTGAAGCTTTCTTT. V gene TRBV27 combines with J gene TRBJ1-1; unclear D gene. Germline V gene sequence: CDR1 MNHEY, CDR2 SMNVEV (reference sequence). V lost 4 bases and J lost 0, with 9 bases in between. The CDR3 loop spans 14 amino acids.